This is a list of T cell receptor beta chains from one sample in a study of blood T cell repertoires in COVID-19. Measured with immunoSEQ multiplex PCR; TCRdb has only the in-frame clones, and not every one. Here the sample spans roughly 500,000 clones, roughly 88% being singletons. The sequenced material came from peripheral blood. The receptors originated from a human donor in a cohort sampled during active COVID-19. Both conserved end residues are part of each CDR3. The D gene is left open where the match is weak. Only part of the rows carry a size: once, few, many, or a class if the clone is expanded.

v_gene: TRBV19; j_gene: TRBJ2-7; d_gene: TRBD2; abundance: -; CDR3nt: TGTGCCAGTAGTAAAAGGACTAGCGGGATTCGGGCCGACGAGCAGTACTTC; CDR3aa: CASSKRTSGIRADEQYF
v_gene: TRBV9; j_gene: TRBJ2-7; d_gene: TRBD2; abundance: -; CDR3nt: TGTGCCAGCAGCCCGGGGGGGGTGAACTACGAGCAGTACTTC; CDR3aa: CASSPGGVNYEQYF
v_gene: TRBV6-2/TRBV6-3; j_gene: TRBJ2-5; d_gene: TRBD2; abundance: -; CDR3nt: TGTGCCAGCAGTTACACGGCTAGCGGGTTCGGAAGGGAGACCCAGTACTTC; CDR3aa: CASSYTASGFGRETQYF
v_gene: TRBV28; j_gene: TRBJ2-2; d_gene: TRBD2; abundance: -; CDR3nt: TGTGCCAGCAGGGATCCGGGACTAGCGGGAGGCACCGGGGAGCTGTTTTTT; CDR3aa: CASRDPGLAGGTGELFF
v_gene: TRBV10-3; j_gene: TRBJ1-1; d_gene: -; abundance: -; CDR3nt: TGTGCCATCAGATCTGAGAGGAACACTGAAGCTTTCTTT; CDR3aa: CAIRSERNTEAFF
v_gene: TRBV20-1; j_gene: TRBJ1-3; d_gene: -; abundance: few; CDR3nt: TGCAGTGCTAGTATCAGCGCAGGGGCCGTCTCTGGAAACACCATATATTTT; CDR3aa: CSASISAGAVSGNTIYF
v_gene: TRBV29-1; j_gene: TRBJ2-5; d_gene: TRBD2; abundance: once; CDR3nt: TGCAGCGTTGAAGGATCCCTAGCGGGAGGACAACAAGAGACCCAGTACTTC; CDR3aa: CSVEGSLAGGQQETQYF
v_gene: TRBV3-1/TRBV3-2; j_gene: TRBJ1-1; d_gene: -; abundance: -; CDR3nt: TGTGCCAGCAGCCAAGATCTAGCGGGGGGACTGGTGGCTTTCTTT; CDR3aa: CASSQDLAGGLVAFF
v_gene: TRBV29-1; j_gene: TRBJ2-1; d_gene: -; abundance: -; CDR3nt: TGCAGCCTCGGGAGTACGGAAGACAATGAGCAGTTCTTC; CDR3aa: CSLGSTEDNEQFF
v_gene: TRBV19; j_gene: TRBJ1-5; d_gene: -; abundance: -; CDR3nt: TGTGCCAGTAGTATAGAGGGGGGTCAGCCCCAGCATTTT; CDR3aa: CASSIEGGQPQHF
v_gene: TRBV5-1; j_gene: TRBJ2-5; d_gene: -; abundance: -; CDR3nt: TGCGCCAGCAGCTTGGGGGTGGGGCCCCAAGAGACCCAGTACTTC; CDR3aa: CASSLGVGPQETQYF
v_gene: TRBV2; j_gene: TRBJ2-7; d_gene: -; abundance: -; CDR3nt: TGTGCCCGGGGGGACAACTCCTACGAGCAGTACTTC; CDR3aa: CARGDNSYEQYF
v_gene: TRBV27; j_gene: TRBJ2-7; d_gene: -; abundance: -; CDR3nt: TGTGCCAGCAGTTTACGTTGGCAGGTAGAGCGGTCCAACTACGAGCAGTACTTC; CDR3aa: CASSLRWQVERSNYEQYF
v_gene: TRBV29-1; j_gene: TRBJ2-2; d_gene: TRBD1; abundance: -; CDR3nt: TGCAGCGTTGGGACAGGGTACGACACCGGGGAGCTGTTTTTT; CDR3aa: CSVGTGYDTGELFF
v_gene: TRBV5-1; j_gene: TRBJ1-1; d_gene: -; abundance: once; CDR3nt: TGCGCCAGCAGCCCTGAAGGGGCGAGGACTGAAGCTTTCTTT; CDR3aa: CASSPEGARTEAFF
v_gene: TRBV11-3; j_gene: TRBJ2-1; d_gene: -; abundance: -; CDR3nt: TGTGCCAGCAGCTTTGGAGGCGTCAGCTCCTACAATGAGCAGTTCTTC; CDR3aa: CASSFGGVSSYNEQFF